This T cell receptor beta chain was observed in a study of T-cell memory formation after mild COVID-19. Study background: In these data, TCR clusters were largely donor specific. Study observations and caveats: Memory sampled before infection contained some responding clones, suggesting cross-reactive memory joined. What remained unconfirmed was the SARS-CoV-2 specificity of second-wave clones peaking on day 37.

There are a few counts of this clonotype. The antigen is not known. 5'RACE, which relied on constant-segment primers, yielded TCR alpha and TCR beta cDNA libraries carrying sample barcodes and UMIs. TCRdb reprocessed the 5' RACE reads via MiXCR and lists one record per CDR3 protein. The table records 450,000 or so distinct CDR3 sequences, around 20% of them present only once. The TCR comes from an adult woman who had mild COVID-19 (a few samples of this study predate the infection). Cell type and time point are not known. The sample consisted of PBMCs or a T cell subset sorted from them (not recorded which).

The CDR3 DNA is TGTGCCAGCAGTCCCCACCGGACAGGGATGGCCACTGAAGCTTTCTTT. Protein: CASSPHRTGMATEAFF. The chain uses TRBV6-5 and TRBJ1-1; 8 bases align to TRBD1. V lost 5 bases and J lost 4; bases outside the gene matches: 12. Germline assignment: CDR1 MNHEY and CDR2 SVGAGI. This CDR3 has 16 amino acids.